The 14 T cell receptor beta chains given below trace back to one sample, sequenced in a study of a mutant IDH1 vaccine in newly diagnosed glioma. This table comes from immunoSEQ multiplex PCR, and its TCRdb copy is limited to in-frame clones, with some not included. The sample includes about 66,000 clones, 65% to 90% of them seen just once. Time point denoted: baseline, week 1 (first vaccination visit). Documented treatment: pre-vaccination baseline after standard-of-care therapy. The input for sequencing was PBMCs, taken from a glioma patient treated with radiotherapy, temozolomide or both. These receptors were obtained from a man younger than 40 with glioma.

This chain uses TRBV28 with TRBJ1-5, with TRBD1 identical over 8 bases. The ends lost 3 bases at V and 2 bases at J; junction bases unmatched: 18. The CDR3 has 20 amino acids. Germline CDR1 is MDHEN and CDR2 is SYDVKM. The CDR3 loop is CASSFELAGQEDVGNQPQHF. In DNA, the CDR3 is TGTGCCAGCAGTTTTGAACTCGCGGGACAGGAGGACGTTGGCAATCAGCCCCAGCATTTT.

The CDR3: CASRLTGYSYEQYF. CDR3 bases: TGTGCCAGCAGGTTGACAGGCTACTCCTACGAGCAGTACTTC. The rearrangement links TRBV27 to TRBJ2-7; TRBD1 might be the D (6 bases). V lost 6 bases, J lost 0 bases, and 12 bases lay in between. CDR1 and CDR2 (germline): MNHEY, SMNVEV (reference sequence). CDR3 size: 14 residues.

V gene TRBV9 combines with J gene TRBJ1-1; tentatively, D is TRBD1 (6 bases). V lost 3 bases and J lost 1, with 16 bases in between. Looked up from germline, CDR1 is SGDLS and CDR2 is YYNGEE. This CDR3 has 16 amino acids. The CDR3 is CASSAALGQRNTEAFF. The CDR3 DNA reads as TGTGCCAGCAGCGCAGCGCTAGGACAGAGGAACACTGAAGCTTTCTTT.

The chain employs TRBV9 and TRBJ1-1; 9 bases align to TRBD1. CDR3 length: 16 residues. J lost 3 bases, V lost 2 bases, and 8 bases had no gene match. Germline V lookup: CDR1 SGDLS, CDR2 YYNGEE. CDR3 in amino acids: CASSVTGGLGDTEAFF. The DNA of the CDR3 is TGTGCCAGCAGCGTTACAGGGGGCCTGGGTGACACTGAAGCTTTCTTT.

J is TRBJ2-7 and V is TRBV6-1; D not certain. V gave up 4 bases and J gave up 1 base, with 8 bases separating them. The CDR3 is 13 residues long. Germline V gives CDR1 MNHNS, CDR2 SASEGT. The CDR3 protein is CASSGGSSYEQYF. In DNA, the CDR3 is TGTGCCAGCAGTGGGGGTTCTTCCTACGAGCAGTACTTC.

This clone was counted once. The chain has TRBV5-1 and TRBJ2-7; a weak D match, TRBD2 (5 bases). The CDR3 runs 11 residues. Trimming removed 3 bases at V and 5 bases at J, with 6 bases between. The V gene's germline CDR1 is SGHRS and CDR2 YFSETQ. CDR3 DNA sequence: TGCGCCAGCAGCTACGGGGACGAGCAGTACTTC. This encodes CASSYGDEQYF.

CDR3 sequence (DNA): TGTGCCAGCAGCTTGGGGACAGGGGGCTACGGCTACACCTTC. Translation gives CASSLGTGGYGYTF. The genes are TRBV5-5 and TRBJ1-2; 11 positions match TRBD1. The junction had 3 bases not matched to a gene; V was cut back by 0 bases and J by 8 bases. CDR1 and CDR2 from the germline V gene are SGHKS and YYEKEE (reference sequence). This CDR3 has 14 residues. The whole variable domain, remainder taken from reference TRBV5-5 and TRBJ1-2, is DAGVTQSPTHLIKTRGQQVTLRCSPISGHKSVSWYQQVLGQGPQFIFQYYEKEERGRGNFPDRFSARQFPNYSSELNVNALLLGDSALYLCASSLGTGGYGYTFGSGTRLTVV.

The chain couples TRBV10-3 to TRBJ1-3, with D unresolved. CDR1 is ENHRY and CDR2 is SYGVKD in the germline V gene. The CDR3 sequence is 12 residues long. Between the trimmed V and J ends, which lost 7 bases and 3 bases, there was a span of 7 bases. The CDR3 spells CAIKGIGNTIYF. Here the CDR3 DNA reads TGTGCCATCAAGGGCATTGGAAACACCATATATTTT.

This clone was observed once. The genes are TRBV5-1 and TRBJ2-1; 8 bases line up with TRBD1. Germline V gene data show CDR1 as SGHRS and CDR2 as YFSETQ. This CDR3 has 14 amino acids. With 2 bases clipped from V and 6 bases from J, the junction kept 4 bases outside the gene matches. For the CDR3, the DNA is TGCGCCAGCAGCTTTGCAGGGGGCCGCAATGAGCAGTTCTTC. Protein: CASSFAGGRNEQFF.

This clone was counted a single time. The rearrangement joins TRBV5-5 to TRBJ2-7; unclear D gene. V lost 0 bases, J lost 2 bases, and 12 bases lay in between. CDR1 is SGHKS, CDR2 YYEKEE, per germline (reference sequence). The CDR3 is 15 residues long. CDR3 protein: CASSLASASTYEQYF. In DNA, the CDR3 is TGTGCCAGCAGCTTGGCCTCGGCCTCCACCTACGAGCAGTACTTC.

This clone has just one count. The rearrangement joins TRBV6-6 to TRBJ1-2; D unresolved. Deletions cut 0 bases from V and 0 bases from J, with 5 bases between. This CDR3 is 14 amino acids long. Germline lookup yields CDR1 MNHNY and CDR2 SVGAGI (reference sequence). CDR3 region: CASSYSSTNYGYTF. Written as DNA, the CDR3 is TGTGCCAGCAGTTACTCTTCCACTAACTATGGCTACACCTTC.

This chain uses TRBV10-1 with TRBJ1-4, with D uncertain. This CDR3 spans 13 amino acids. Trimming pared 5 bases from V and 8 bases from J, leaving 12 bases between. The V gene's germline CDR1 is WNHNN and CDR2 SYGVQD (reference sequence). The CDR3 DNA sequence: TGCGCCAGCAGTAAGACGACTGCGGAAAAACTGTTTTTT. It is translated as CASSKTTAEKLFF.

This CDR3 is CASSDPRDRRLLGNTIYF. In DNA form, the CDR3 reads TGTGCCAGCAGCGACCCCCGGGACAGGCGTCTCTTGGGAAACACCATATATTTT. The chain joins TRBV7-2 to TRBJ1-3; TRBD1 matches 8 bases. With 5 bases clipped from V and 4 bases from J, the junction kept 16 bases outside the gene matches. CDR3 length equals 18 residues. Per germline, CDR1 SGHTA and CDR2 FQGNSA.

V and J are TRBV5-6 and TRBJ2-3; TRBD2 agrees at 8 bases. This CDR3 contains 18 residues. The germline CDR1 and CDR2 sequences are SGHDT and YYEEEE. After removal of 0 bases from V and 2 bases from J, the junction contained 11 bases not matched to a gene. The CDR3 region has the DNA TGTGCCAGCAGCTTGGAACTACCCGGACTAGCCCCCACAGATACGCAGTATTTT. Its protein product is CASSLELPGLAPTDTQYF.